The clone carrying this TCR beta chain appeared a few times. Its target is unknown. The CDR3 runs 13 residues. Germline V CDR1 and CDR2: MGHDK, SYGVNS. The junction had 5 bases not matched to a gene; V was cut back by 3 bases and J by 8 bases. cDNA synthesis used the whole RNA isolate, giving expressed TCRB sequences. Generated by immunoSEQ multiplex PCR, the TCRdb table keeps only in-frame clones and is missing some. The data show a few hundred thousand clones, 8.5% to 10% seen once. The sample originates from a study of beta chain features in type 1 diabetes. About the research overall: Healthy donors and patients showed comparable age, gender and cell yields. Study-level results: When Type 1 diabetes patients were examined, their TCRB CDR3s proved moderately but significantly shorter in all four CD4+ subsets.

Sequenced: central memory CD4+ T cells from blood. This sequence was found in a man under 40 with type 1 diabetes. V and J are TRBV25-1 and TRBJ1-1, with 8 bases aligning to TRBD1. This CDR3 is CASSEMGQDEAFF. The CDR3 region has the DNA TGTGCCAGCAGTGAGATGGGACAGGACGAAGCTTTCTTT.